This T cell receptor (beta chain) was identified during a study of blood T cells in healthy people across ages. Study overall: Using template switching, researchers captured about one barcoded beta molecule for each two T cells. Study-level points and caveats: The percentage of naive T cells correlated strongly with TCR beta diversity.

The CDR3 totals 13 residues. Germline CDR1 and CDR2: SQVTM and ANQGSEA. V lost 6 bases and J lost 4; bases outside the gene matches: 6. A sample-barcoded 5' primer and a J-beta primer mix were used in a second PCR of roughly 6 to 12 cycles. Using its own MiXCR run on the 5' RACE reads, TCRdb lists one record per CDR3 protein. The table shows a few hundred thousand distinct CDR3 sequences, with 27% occurring only once. As to this clonotype: Antigen: not known.

These data were likewise used in another study, on T cells of mothers and their children. This second study says: Using around 1.5 ug per 15 ul, all extracted RNA underwent cDNA synthesis. Per mother, over 9 million TCR beta CDR3 reads were obtained; per child, about 3 million.

The sample consisted of blood. This clonotype was obtained from a boy under 10 years old in good health. This chain links TRBV29-1 with TRBJ1-2; TRBD1 aligns across 9 bases. This CDR3 reads CSVRQGGSYGYTF. Written as DNA, the CDR3 is TGCAGCGTCAGACAGGGGGGATCCTATGGCTACACCTTC.